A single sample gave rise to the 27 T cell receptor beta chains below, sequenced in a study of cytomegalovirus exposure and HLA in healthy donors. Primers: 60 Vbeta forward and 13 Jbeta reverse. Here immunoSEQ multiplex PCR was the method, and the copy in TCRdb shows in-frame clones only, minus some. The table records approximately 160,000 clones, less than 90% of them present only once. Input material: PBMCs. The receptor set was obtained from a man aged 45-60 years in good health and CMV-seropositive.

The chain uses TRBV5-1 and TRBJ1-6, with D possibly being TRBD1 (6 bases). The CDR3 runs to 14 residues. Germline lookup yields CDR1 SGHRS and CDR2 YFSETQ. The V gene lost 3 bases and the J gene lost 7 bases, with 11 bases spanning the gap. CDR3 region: CASSSTTGNSPLHF. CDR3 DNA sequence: TGCGCCAGCAGCTCCACCACAGGGAATTCACCCCTCCACTTT.

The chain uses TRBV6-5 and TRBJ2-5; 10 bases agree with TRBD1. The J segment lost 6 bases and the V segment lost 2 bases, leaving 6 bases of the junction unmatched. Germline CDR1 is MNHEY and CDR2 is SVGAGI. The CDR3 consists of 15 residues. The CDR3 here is CASSYAGQGSKTQYF. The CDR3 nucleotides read TGTGCCAGCAGTTACGCGGGACAGGGGTCGAAGACCCAGTACTTC.

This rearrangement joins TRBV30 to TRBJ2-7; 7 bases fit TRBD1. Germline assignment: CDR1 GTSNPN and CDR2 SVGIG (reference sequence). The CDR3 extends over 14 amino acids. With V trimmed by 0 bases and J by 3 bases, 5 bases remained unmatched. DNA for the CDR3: TGTGCCTGGAGTGTACCAGGGGGTTACTACGAGCAGTACTTC. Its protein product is CAWSVPGGYYEQYF.

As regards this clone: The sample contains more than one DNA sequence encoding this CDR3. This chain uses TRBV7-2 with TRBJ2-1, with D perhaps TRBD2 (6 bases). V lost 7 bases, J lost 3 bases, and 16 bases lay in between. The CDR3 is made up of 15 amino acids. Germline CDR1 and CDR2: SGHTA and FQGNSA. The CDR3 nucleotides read TGTGCCAGCACCTATTCGGCGGGGTACTACAATGAGCAGTTCTTC. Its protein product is CASTYSAGYYNEQFF.

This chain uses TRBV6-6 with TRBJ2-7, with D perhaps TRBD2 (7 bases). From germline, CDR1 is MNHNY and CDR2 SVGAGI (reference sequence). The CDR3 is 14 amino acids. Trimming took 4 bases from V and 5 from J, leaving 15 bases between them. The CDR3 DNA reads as TGTGCCAGCAGTTTGGCGCAGGGGAGGGACGAGCAGTACTTC. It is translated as CASSLAQGRDEQYF.

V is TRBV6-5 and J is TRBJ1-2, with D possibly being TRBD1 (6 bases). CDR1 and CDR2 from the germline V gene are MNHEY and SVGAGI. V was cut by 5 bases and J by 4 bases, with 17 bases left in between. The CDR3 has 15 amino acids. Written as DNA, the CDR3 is TGTGCCAGCAGTCCCCGGCCCTTAGGGGGCTATGGCTACACCTTC. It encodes CASSPRPLGGYGYTF.

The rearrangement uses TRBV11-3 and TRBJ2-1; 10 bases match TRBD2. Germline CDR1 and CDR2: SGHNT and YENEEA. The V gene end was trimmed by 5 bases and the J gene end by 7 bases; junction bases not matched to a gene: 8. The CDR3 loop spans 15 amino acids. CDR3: CASSPGTSDVNEQFF. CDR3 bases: TGTGCCAGCAGCCCCGGGACTAGCGATGTTAATGAGCAGTTCTTC.

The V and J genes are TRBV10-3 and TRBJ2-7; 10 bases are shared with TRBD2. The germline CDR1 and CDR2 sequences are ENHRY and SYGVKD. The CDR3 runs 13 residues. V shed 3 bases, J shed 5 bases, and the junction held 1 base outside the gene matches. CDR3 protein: CAISDLAGDEQYF. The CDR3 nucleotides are TGTGCCATCAGTGATCTAGCGGGAGACGAGCAGTACTTC.

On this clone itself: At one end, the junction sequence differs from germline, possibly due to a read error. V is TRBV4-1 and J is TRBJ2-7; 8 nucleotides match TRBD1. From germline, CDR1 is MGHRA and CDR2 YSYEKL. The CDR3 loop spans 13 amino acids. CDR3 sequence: CASRPGGSYGQYF. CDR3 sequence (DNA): TGCGCCAGCAGACCAGGGGGCTCCTACGGGCAGTACTTC.

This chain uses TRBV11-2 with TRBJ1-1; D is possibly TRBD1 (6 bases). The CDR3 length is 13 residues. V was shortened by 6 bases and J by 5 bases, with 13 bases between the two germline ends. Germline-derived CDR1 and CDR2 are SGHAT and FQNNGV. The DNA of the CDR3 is TGTGCCAGCAGGATAGGGGGTCGGACTGAAGCTTTCTTT. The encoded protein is CASRIGGRTEAFF.

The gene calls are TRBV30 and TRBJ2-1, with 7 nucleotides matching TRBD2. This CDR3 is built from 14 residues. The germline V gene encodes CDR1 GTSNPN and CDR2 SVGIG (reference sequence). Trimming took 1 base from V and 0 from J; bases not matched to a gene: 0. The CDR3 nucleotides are TGTGCCTGGAGTGGGACTAGCTCCTACAATGAGCAGTTCTTC. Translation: CAWSGTSSYNEQFF.

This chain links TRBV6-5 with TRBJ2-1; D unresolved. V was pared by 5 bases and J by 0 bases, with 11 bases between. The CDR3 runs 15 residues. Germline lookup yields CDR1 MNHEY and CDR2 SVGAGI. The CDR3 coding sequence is TGTGCCAGCAGTCCCTCAAGCACCTCCTACAATGAGCAGTTCTTC. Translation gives CASSPSSTSYNEQFF.

CDR3 sequence reads: CASSQTVSTEAFF. The CDR3 nucleotides read TGCGCCAGCAGCCAAACAGTATCCACTGAAGCTTTCTTT. The V gene is TRBV4-3, the J gene TRBJ1-1; no firm D call. The CDR3 has 13 residues. The germline V gene has CDR1 LGHNA and CDR2 YSLEER. V lost 2 bases, J lost 4 bases, and 8 bases lay in between.

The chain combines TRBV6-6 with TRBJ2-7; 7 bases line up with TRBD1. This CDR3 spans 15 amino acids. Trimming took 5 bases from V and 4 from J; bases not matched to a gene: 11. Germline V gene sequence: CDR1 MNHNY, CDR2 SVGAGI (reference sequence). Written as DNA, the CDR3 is TGTGCCAGCAGTCGAACACCGGGACAGCTATACGAGCAGTACTTC. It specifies CASSRTPGQLYEQYF.

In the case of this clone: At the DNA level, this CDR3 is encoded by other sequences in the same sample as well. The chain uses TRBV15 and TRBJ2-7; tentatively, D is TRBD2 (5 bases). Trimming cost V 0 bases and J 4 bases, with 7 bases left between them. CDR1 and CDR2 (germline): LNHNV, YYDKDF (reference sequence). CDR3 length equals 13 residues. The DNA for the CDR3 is TGTGCCACCAGCAGAGATCGGGGATACGAGCAGTACTTC. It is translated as CATSRDRGYEQYF.

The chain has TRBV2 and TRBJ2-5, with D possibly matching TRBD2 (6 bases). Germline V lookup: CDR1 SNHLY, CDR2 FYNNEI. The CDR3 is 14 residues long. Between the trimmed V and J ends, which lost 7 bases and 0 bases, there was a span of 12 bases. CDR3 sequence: CASTWRGHQETQYF. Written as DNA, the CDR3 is TGTGCCAGCACTTGGCGGGGTCACCAAGAGACCCAGTACTTC. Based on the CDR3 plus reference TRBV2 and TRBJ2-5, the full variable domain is EPEVTQTPSHQVTQMGQEVILRCVPISNHLYFYWYRQILGQKVEFLVSFYNNEISEKSEIFDDQFSVERPDGSNFTLKIRSTKLEDSAMYFCASTWRGHQETQYFGPGTRLLVL.

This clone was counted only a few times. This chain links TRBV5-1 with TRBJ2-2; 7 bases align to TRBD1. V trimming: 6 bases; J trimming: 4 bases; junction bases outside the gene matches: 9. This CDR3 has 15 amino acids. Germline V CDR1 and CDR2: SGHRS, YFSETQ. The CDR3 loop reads CASTQHRGPTGELFF. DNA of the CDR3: TGCGCCAGCACTCAGCACAGGGGTCCCACCGGGGAGCTGTTTTTT.

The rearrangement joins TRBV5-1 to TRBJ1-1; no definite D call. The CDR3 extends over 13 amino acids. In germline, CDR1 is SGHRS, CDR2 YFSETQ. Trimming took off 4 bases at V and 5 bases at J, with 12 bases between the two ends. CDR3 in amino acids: CASSPGLGTEAFF. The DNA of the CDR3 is TGCGCCAGCAGCCCTGGACTAGGGACTGAAGCTTTCTTT.

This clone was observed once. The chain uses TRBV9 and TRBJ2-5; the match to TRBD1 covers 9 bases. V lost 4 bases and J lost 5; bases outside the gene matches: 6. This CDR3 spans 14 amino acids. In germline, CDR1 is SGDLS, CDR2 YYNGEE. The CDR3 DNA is TGTGCCAGCAGCCAAAGCGACAGGGGGGAGACCCAGTACTTC. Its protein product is CASSQSDRGETQYF.

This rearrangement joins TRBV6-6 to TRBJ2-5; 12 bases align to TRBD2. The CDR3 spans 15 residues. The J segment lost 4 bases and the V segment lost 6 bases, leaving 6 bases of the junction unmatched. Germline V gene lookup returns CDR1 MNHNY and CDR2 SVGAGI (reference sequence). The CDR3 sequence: CASSTSGGKAETQYF. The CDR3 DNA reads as TGTGCCAGCAGCACTAGCGGGGGGAAGGCAGAGACCCAGTACTTC.

In nucleotides, the CDR3 is TGTGCCAGCTCACACGGGGGACGCACAGATACGCAGTATTTT. It is translated as CASSHGGRTDTQYF. V and J are TRBV18 and TRBJ2-3; D perhaps matches TRBD2 (6 bases). The CDR3 extends over 14 amino acids. Trimming removed 4 bases at V and 1 base at J, with 9 bases between. Germline lookup yields CDR1 KGHSH and CDR2 LQKENI.

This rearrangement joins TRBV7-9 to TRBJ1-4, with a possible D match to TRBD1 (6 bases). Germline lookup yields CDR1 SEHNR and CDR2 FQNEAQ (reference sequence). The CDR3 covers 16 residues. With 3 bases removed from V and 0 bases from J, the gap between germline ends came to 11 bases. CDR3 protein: CASSLDSRATNEKLFF. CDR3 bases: TGTGCCAGCAGCTTGGACAGCCGGGCAACTAATGAAAAACTGTTTTTT.

CDR3 loop: CASSILGNQPQHF. CDR3 DNA: TGTGCCAGTAGTATATTAGGCAATCAGCCCCAGCATTTT. This chain joins TRBV19 and TRBJ1-5; no firm D call. Trimming took 2 bases from V and 2 from J, leaving 4 bases between them. Looked up from germline, CDR1 is LNHDA and CDR2 is SQIVND (reference sequence). CDR3 length: 13 amino acids.

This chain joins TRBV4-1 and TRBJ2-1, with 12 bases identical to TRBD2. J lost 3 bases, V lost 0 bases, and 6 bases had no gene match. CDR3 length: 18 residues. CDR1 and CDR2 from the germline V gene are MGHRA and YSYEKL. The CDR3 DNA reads TGCGCCAGCAGCCAAGATTGGACTAGCGGGGACCTCTACAATGAGCAGTTCTTC. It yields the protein CASSQDWTSGDLYNEQFF.

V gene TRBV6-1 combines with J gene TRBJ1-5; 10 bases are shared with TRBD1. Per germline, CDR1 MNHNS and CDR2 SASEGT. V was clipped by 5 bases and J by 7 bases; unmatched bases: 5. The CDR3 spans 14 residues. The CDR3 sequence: CASSSQDRGQPQHF. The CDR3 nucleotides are TGTGCCAGCAGTTCCCAGGACAGGGGGCAGCCCCAGCATTTT.

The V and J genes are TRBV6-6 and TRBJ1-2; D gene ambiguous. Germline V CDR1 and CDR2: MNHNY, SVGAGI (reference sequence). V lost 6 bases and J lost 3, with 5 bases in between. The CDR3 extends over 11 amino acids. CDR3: CASSPDYGYTF. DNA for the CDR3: TGTGCCAGCAGCCCGGACTATGGCTACACCTTC.

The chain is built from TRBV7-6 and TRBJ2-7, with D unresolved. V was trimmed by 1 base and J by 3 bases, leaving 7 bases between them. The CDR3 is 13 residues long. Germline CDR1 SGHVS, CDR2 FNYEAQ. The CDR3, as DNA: TGTGCCAGCAGCTTAGAGGCGGACTACGAGCAGTACTTC. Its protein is CASSLEADYEQYF.